Listed here is a single T cell receptor (beta chain). This clone appeared a single time. There is no known antigen for this receptor. The record has no base qualities; no much larger clone is one base away. TCRbeta CDR3 regions were amplified from genomic DNA by means of the immunoSEQ Assay, a bias-controlled multiplex PCR. The authors processed their data as follows. Nucleated cell counts per sample were estimated from amplification of reference gene primers within the assay. Sequence reads were collapsed and filtered to measure the absolute abundance of every unique TCRbeta CDR3 rearrangement. For each sample, productive Simpson clonality was calculated by taking the square root of Simpson's diversity index across productive rearrangements. TCRdb's version of the immuneACCESS table is confined to in-frame rearrangements and falls short of the full clone set. An unresolved V gene accounts for under half of the shortfall where checked; the remainder is of unknown origin. V and J calls and clone size are given by that table; D and trimming were obtained from the DNA. In all, the sample holds fewer than 400,000 clones, and about nine tenths of those were seen once. In total, the top ten clones hold around 1.9% of the sample.

At one collaborating source in Seattle, patients were enrolled during active infection and were followed longitudinally through the course of disease. Collaborating institutions collected whole blood in K2EDTA tubes following their own protocols. Collaborator samples were shipped for TCRbeta analysis as frozen whole blood, isolated PBMCs, or DNA extracted from either sample type. These data originate in a study of blood T cell repertoires in COVID-19 (dated by TCRdb to the early 2020s). Background for the entire study: Collaborator samples came from the United States, Italy and Spain and covered acute and convalescent phases of COVID-19. The prospective study material was composed of cDNA or gDNA derived from T cells, B-cell-depleted T cells, or PBMCs. The dataset comprised deeply sampled blood TCRbeta repertoires from subjects exposed to, actively infected with, or recovered from COVID-19. The repertoires were made available in a free public database intended to serve as a resource for research on the immune response to SARS-CoV-2. Samples were obtained from the ongoing ImmuneRACE study (first 160 participants) and from 1,200 or so subjects provided by 6 global collaborators. Nearly every sample came with metadata listing a de-identified subject ID, COVID-19 status, age in years and sex. HLA class I and class II types, where available, came from metadata supplied by the sample provider rather than from assay-based typing. The study at large found these results: How much clinical and demographic metadata was included differed by source and by participant, and the metadata was provided uncurated.

The sequence was collected from a woman in her twenties or thirties with COVID-19, enrolled during active disease. Sequenced sample: peripheral blood.

The nucleotides read TGTGCCAGCAGTACCGGGACAAATACGCAGTATTTT. This translates into CASSTGTNTQYF. The V gene is TRBV5-8 and the J gene is TRBJ2-3; possibly the D gene is TRBD1, per 6 matching bases. A distance of 11 bases separates the germline ends of V and J, which lose 5 bases and 7 bases respectively. Reading the germline V gene gives CDR1 SGHTS and CDR2 YDEGEE. The CDR3 measures 12 amino acids from cysteine to phenylalanine. The read is trimmed to its CDR3 DNA, 36 bases read in frame from base 1.